These 7 T cell receptor beta chains were all obtained from the same sample, sequenced in a study of response to subunit inactivated influenza vaccine. TCRdb re-derived calls from the RT-PCR reads in MiXCR, one entry per CDR3 protein. The sample includes hundreds of thousands of distinct CDR3 sequences, around 18% of them seen just once. The starting material was PBMCs from blood, obtained about 5 days after vaccination. All receptors derive from a man in his fifties or sixties who received an inactivated influenza vaccine.

There are a few counts of this clonotype. The CDR3 protein is CASSLNRAGYGYTF. DNA of the CDR3: TGTGCCAGCAGTTTGAATAGGGCTGGCTATGGCTACACCTTC. This chain connects TRBV28 to TRBJ1-2; D unclear. This CDR3 spans 14 amino acids. In germline, CDR1 is MDHEN, CDR2 SYDVKM. Trimming cost V 3 bases and J 4 bases, with 12 bases left between them.

This clonotype has more than one count but fewer than ten. The chain joins TRBV28 to TRBJ2-7; TRBD1 agrees at 9 bases. V shed 2 bases and J 7 bases; nucleotides not matched to a gene: 9. CDR3 size: 15 residues. CDR1 and CDR2 from the germline V gene are MDHEN and SYDVKM. CDR3 protein: CASSLVDRGTFEQYF. The CDR3 DNA is TGTGCCAGCAGTTTAGTGGACAGGGGCACCTTTGAGCAGTACTTC. The full variable domain, rest sourced from reference TRBV28 and TRBJ2-7, is DVKVTQSSRYLVKRTGEKVFLECVQDMDHENMFWYRQDPGLGLRLIYFSYDVKMKEKGDIPEGYSVSREKKERFSLILESASTNQTSMYLCASSLVDRGTFEQYFGPGTRLTVT.

This chain uses TRBV14 with TRBJ2-1; 13 nucleotides match TRBD2. Looked up from germline, CDR1 is SGHDN and CDR2 is FVKESK. The CDR3 has 19 amino acids. Trimming at V came to 1 base and at J to 1 base, leaving 7 bases not matched to a gene. This CDR3 is CASSQGTSGRGGSYNEQFF. The DNA of the CDR3 is TGTGCCAGCAGCCAAGGGACTAGCGGGAGAGGTGGGTCCTACAATGAGCAGTTCTTC.

This clonotype was seen more than once but under ten times. The genes are TRBV12-3 or TRBV12-4 and TRBJ2-1, with D possibly being TRBD1 or TRBD2 (5 bases each). V lost 5 bases to trimming and J lost 2 bases, with 16 bases between them. CDR3 length: 16 residues. This CDR3 reads CASSPSLGDPYNEQFF. CDR3 in DNA: TGTGCCAGCAGTCCTAGTTTAGGGGACCCCTACAATGAGCAGTTCTTC.

This clonotype came up many times. This rearrangement joins TRBV12-3 or TRBV12-4 to TRBJ1-2, with unresolved D. V shed 3 bases and J shed 3 bases, with 11 bases lying between them. The length of the CDR3 is 14 residues. The CDR3 nucleotides are TGTGCCAGCAGTTTGGGCCCTCCTTACTATGGCTACACCTTC. Its translation: CASSLGPPYYGYTF.

The table lists this clonotype with a few counts. The rearrangement joins TRBV12-3 or TRBV12-4 to TRBJ1-1, with D perhaps TRBD1 (5 bases). V lost 7 bases and J 6 bases, leaving 15 bases between the germline ends. The CDR3 contains 13 residues. The CDR3: CASTLGPGPEAFF. The CDR3 DNA reads as TGTGCCAGCACCCTGGGGCCCGGACCTGAAGCTTTCTTT.

V is TRBV12-3 or TRBV12-4 and J is TRBJ2-7; D gene ambiguous. The CDR3 has 12 amino acids. With 8 bases removed from V and 6 bases from J, the gap between germline ends came to 14 bases. The CDR3 coding sequence is TGTGCCAGCCGAACGTCGGTTGGCGAGCAGTACTTC. It encodes CASRTSVGEQYF.